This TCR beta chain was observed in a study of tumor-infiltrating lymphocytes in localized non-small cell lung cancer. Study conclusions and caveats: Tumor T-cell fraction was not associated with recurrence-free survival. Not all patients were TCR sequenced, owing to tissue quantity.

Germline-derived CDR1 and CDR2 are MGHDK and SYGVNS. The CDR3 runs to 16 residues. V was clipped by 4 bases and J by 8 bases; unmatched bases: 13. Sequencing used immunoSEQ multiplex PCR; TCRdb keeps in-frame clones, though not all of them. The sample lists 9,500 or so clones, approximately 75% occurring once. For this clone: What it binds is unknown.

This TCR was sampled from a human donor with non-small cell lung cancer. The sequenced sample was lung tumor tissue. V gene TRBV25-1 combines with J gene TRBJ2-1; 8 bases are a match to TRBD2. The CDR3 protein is CASSGARTSLGYEQFF. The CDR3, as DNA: TGTGCCAGCAGTGGGGCTAGGACTAGCTTGGGCTATGAGCAGTTCTTC.